This T cell receptor beta chain emerged from a study of blood T cell repertoires in COVID-19. Germline V lookup: CDR1 MDHEN, CDR2 SYDVKM. Losses at the gene ends were 5 bases for V and 3 bases for J; bases not matched to a gene: 6. CDR3 length equals 15 residues. Some clones are missing from TCRdb's copy, which holds only in-frame ones; the method was immunoSEQ multiplex PCR. The sample shows fewer than 400,000 clones, 85% of them seen only once. The sequencing input was peripheral blood. The sequence was collected from a woman aged 18-35 years with acute or convalescent COVID-19. The rearrangement joins TRBV28 to TRBJ2-2, with TRBD1 matching 7 bases. The CDR3 is CASSATGSYTGELFF. CDR3 coding DNA: TGTGCCAGCAGTGCGACAGGGTCCTACACCGGGGAGCTGTTTTTT.